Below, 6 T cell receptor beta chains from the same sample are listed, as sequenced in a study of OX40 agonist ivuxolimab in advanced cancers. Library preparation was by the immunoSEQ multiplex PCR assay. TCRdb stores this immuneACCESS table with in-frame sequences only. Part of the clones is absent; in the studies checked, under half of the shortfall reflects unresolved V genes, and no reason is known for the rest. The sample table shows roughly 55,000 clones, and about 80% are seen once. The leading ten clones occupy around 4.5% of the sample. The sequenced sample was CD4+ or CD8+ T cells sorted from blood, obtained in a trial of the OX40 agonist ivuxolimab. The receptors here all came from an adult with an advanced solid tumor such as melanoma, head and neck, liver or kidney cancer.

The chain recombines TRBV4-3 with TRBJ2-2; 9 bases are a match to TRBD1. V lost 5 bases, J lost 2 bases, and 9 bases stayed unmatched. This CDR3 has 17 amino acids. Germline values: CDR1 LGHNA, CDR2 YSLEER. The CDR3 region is CASSKKQGARNTGELFF. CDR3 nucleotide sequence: TGCGCCAGCAGCAAAAAACAGGGGGCGAGAAACACCGGGGAGCTGTTTTTT.

The CDR3 DNA sequence: TGTGCCAGCAGCCCCGGGACAAAGAACACCGGGGAGCTGTTTTTT. Encoded protein: CASSPGTKNTGELFF. The chain employs TRBV5-6 and TRBJ2-2, with D possibly matching TRBD1 (6 bases). Per the germline V gene, CDR1 is SGHDT and CDR2 is YYEEEE. Trimming left V 4 bases short and J 1 base short, with 11 bases between. The CDR3 contains 15 residues.

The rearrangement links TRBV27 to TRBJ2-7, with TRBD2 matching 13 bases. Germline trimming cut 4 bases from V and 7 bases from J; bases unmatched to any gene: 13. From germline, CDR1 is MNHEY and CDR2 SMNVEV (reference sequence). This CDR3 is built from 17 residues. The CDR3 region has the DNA TGTGCCAGCAGTTCTACCTTTGCGGGACTAGCGGGGAATGAGCAGTACTTC. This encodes CASSSTFAGLAGNEQYF.

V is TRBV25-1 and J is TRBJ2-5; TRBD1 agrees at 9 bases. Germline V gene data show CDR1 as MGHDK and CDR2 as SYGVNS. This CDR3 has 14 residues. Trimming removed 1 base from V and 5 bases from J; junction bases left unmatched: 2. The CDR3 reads CASSEWTGVETQYF. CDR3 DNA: TGTGCCAGCAGTGAATGGACAGGGGTGGAGACCCAGTACTTC.

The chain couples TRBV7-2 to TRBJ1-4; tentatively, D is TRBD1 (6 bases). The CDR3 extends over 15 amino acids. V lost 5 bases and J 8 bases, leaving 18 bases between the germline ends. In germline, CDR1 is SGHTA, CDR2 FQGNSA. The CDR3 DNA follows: TGTGCCAGCAGCCGGGGGCCTGGGGAAGGGGAAAAACTGTTTTTT. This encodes CASSRGPGEGEKLFF. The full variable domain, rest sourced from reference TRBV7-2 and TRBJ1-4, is GAGVSQSPSNKVTEKGKDVELRCDPISGHTALYWYRQSLGQGLEFLIYFQGNSAPDKSGLPSDRFSAERTGGSVSTLTIQRTQQEDSAVYLCASSRGPGEGEKLFFGSGTQLSVL.

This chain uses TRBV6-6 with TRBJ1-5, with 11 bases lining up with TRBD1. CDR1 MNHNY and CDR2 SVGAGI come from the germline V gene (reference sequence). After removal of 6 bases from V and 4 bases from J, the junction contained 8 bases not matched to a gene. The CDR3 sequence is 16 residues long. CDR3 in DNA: TGTGCCAGCAGCCCCTATCGGGACAGGGGGAATCAGCCCCAGCATTTT. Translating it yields CASSPYRDRGNQPQHF.